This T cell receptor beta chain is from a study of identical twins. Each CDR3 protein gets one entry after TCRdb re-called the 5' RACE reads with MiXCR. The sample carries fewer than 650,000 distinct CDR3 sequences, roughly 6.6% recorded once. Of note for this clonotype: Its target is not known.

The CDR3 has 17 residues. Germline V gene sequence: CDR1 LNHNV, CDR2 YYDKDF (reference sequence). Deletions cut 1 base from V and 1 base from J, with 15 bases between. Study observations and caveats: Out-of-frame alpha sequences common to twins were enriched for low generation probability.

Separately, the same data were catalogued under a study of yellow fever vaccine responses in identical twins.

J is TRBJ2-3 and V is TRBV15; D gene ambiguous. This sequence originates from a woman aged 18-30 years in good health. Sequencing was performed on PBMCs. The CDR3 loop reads CATSRGWGTGGTDTQYF. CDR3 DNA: TGTGCCACCAGCAGAGGGTGGGGTACTGGGGGCACAGATACGCAGTATTTT.